This T cell receptor beta chain was captured by sequencing in a study of graft-versus-host responses after intestinal transplantation. About the research overall: Uniformly, recipients were administered anti-thymocyte globulin induction with subsequent tacrolimus and steroids for 3 to 4 years.

Germline values: CDR1 SGHAT, CDR2 FQNNGV. V lost 5 bases, J lost 4 bases, and 10 bases stayed unmatched. The CDR3 spans 15 residues. Method: immunoSEQ multiplex PCR; TCRdb's copy keeps in-frame clones and lacks some. This sample carries approximately 10,000 clones, about 32% of them seen once, and the ten largest clones take around 3.4%. This sequence originates from a human patient who received an intestinal transplant. The sample was alloreactive CD4+ T cells from a mixed lymphocyte reaction culture, taken before intestinal transplant. As to subset: CFSE-low proliferating T cells sorted from roughly six-day pre-transplant mixed lymphocyte reaction (GvH or HvG direction). The rearrangement links TRBV11-2 to TRBJ1-2; 7 bases line up with TRBD1. The CDR3 DNA is TGTGCCAGCAGCCCTACGGAGGGGGCGGGCTATGGCTACACCTTC. This encodes CASSPTEGAGYGYTF.